This is a list of T cell receptor beta chains from one sample in a study of blood T cell repertoires in COVID-19. The data were produced by immunoSEQ multiplex PCR, yet TCRdb's version contains in-frame clones alone and is incomplete. The data hold 100,000 or so clones, with roughly 92% observed a single time. The source material was peripheral blood. All receptors come from a man in his 70s with acute or convalescent COVID-19. CDR3s include the opening cysteine and the closing phenylalanine or tryptophan. The order of the fields is D gene, V gene, clone size, J gene, CDR3 protein, CDR3 DNA. A D gene is named only where the DNA matches it firmly. The size field is filled for only some rows; it gives once, few, many or a size class.

D gene: TRBD1; V gene: TRBV6-5; clone size: once; J gene: TRBJ1-1; CDR3 protein: CASRTGGERTEAFF; CDR3 DNA: TGTGCCAGCAGGACAGGGGGAGAACGCACTGAAGCTTTCTTT
D gene: .; V gene: TRBV14; clone size: .; J gene: TRBJ2-7; CDR3 protein: CASSQDFSLSSYEQYF; CDR3 DNA: TGTGCCAGCAGCCAAGATTTCTCCCTAAGCTCCTACGAGCAGTACTTC
D gene: .; V gene: TRBV7-9; clone size: .; J gene: TRBJ1-1; CDR3 protein: CASSQRGGFNTEAFF; CDR3 DNA: TGTGCCAGCAGCCAGAGAGGAGGGTTCAACACTGAAGCTTTCTTT
D gene: TRBD1; V gene: TRBV19; clone size: .; J gene: TRBJ2-1; CDR3 protein: CASSGQTGESSYNEQFF; CDR3 DNA: TGTGCCAGTAGTGGCCAGACAGGGGAGAGCTCCTACAATGAGCAGTTCTTC
D gene: TRBD2; V gene: TRBV9; clone size: .; J gene: TRBJ2-3; CDR3 protein: CASSQTSGGPMSTDTQYF; CDR3 DNA: TGTGCCAGCAGCCAGACTAGCGGGGGGCCGATGAGCACAGATACGCAGTATTTT
D gene: .; V gene: TRBV5-3; clone size: .; J gene: TRBJ1-1; CDR3 protein: CARRPGTGNTEAFF; CDR3 DNA: TGTGCCAGAAGACCCGGAACAGGGAACACTGAAGCTTTCTTT
D gene: .; V gene: TRBV5-1; clone size: once; J gene: TRBJ1-1; CDR3 protein: CASNPVGGMMNTEAFF; CDR3 DNA: TGCGCCAGCAACCCCGTGGGGGGGATGATGAACACTGAAGCTTTCTTT
D gene: TRBD1; V gene: TRBV6-2/TRBV6-3; clone size: .; J gene: TRBJ2-7; CDR3 protein: CASSKDLPGQGYYEQYF; CDR3 DNA: TGTGCCAGCAGTAAAGACTTACCGGGACAGGGGTATTACGAGCAGTACTTC
D gene: TRBD1; V gene: TRBV7-2; clone size: once; J gene: TRBJ1-6; CDR3 protein: CASSGRDRAYNSPLHF; CDR3 DNA: TGTGCCAGCAGCGGACGGGACAGGGCTTATAATTCACCCCTCCACTTT
D gene: TRBD1; V gene: TRBV5-1; clone size: .; J gene: TRBJ1-6; CDR3 protein: CASSLGTGGNSPLHF; CDR3 DNA: TGCGCCAGCAGCTTGGGAACAGGGGGAAATTCACCCCTCCACTTT
D gene: .; V gene: TRBV5-1; clone size: .; J gene: TRBJ2-1; CDR3 protein: CASSLGWGEVSYNEQFF; CDR3 DNA: TGCGCCAGCAGCTTGGGGTGGGGGGAGGTCTCCTACAATGAGCAGTTCTTC
D gene: .; V gene: TRBV27; clone size: .; J gene: TRBJ2-1; CDR3 protein: CASSHYNEQFF; CDR3 DNA: TGTGCCAGCAGTCACTACAATGAGCAGTTCTTC
D gene: TRBD2; V gene: TRBV5-4; clone size: .; J gene: TRBJ2-7; CDR3 protein: CASSSIAGEVPSYEQYF; CDR3 DNA: TGTGCCAGCAGCTCCATAGCGGGAGAGGTCCCCTCCTACGAGCAGTACTTC
D gene: .; V gene: TRBV28; clone size: .; J gene: TRBJ2-7; CDR3 protein: CASRWGSGPSYEQYF; CDR3 DNA: TGTGCCAGCAGATGGGGGAGCGGGCCCTCCTACGAGCAGTACTTC
D gene: TRBD1; V gene: TRBV18; clone size: once; J gene: TRBJ1-1; CDR3 protein: CASSLTGGGNTEAFF; CDR3 DNA: TGTGCCAGCTCACTTACAGGGGGCGGGAACACTGAAGCTTTCTTT
D gene: TRBD1; V gene: TRBV4-1; clone size: .; J gene: TRBJ1-5; CDR3 protein: CASSQTTQGVQPQHF; CDR3 DNA: TGCGCCAGCAGCCAGACCACCCAGGGGGTTCAGCCCCAGCATTTT
D gene: .; V gene: TRBV5-1; clone size: .; J gene: TRBJ2-1; CDR3 protein: CASSLALPYNEQFF; CDR3 DNA: TGCGCCAGCAGCTTAGCCCTGCCCTACAATGAGCAGTTCTTC
D gene: TRBD1; V gene: TRBV18; clone size: .; J gene: TRBJ1-2; CDR3 protein: CASSTAQGQSRGYGYTF; CDR3 DNA: TGTGCCAGCTCCACCGCCCAGGGACAGAGTCGGGGCTATGGCTACACCTTC
D gene: TRBD2; V gene: TRBV7-9; clone size: .; J gene: TRBJ2-7; CDR3 protein: CASSHSGERGDIKQYF; CDR3 DNA: TGTGCCAGCAGTCACTCCGGGGAGCGGGGGGATATTAAGCAGTACTTC
D gene: TRBD1; V gene: TRBV18; clone size: .; J gene: TRBJ1-1; CDR3 protein: CASSRQGLNTEAFF; CDR3 DNA: TGTGCCAGCTCACGACAGGGGTTGAACACTGAAGCTTTCTTT
D gene: .; V gene: TRBV30; clone size: .; J gene: TRBJ1-3; CDR3 protein: CAWIGGGAGGNTIYF; CDR3 DNA: TGTGCCTGGATCGGAGGGGGGGCTGGTGGAAACACCATATATTTT
D gene: TRBD2; V gene: TRBV19; clone size: .; J gene: TRBJ2-7; CDR3 protein: CASRSGGADDYEQYF; CDR3 DNA: TGTGCCAGTAGATCGGGGGGAGCGGATGACTACGAGCAGTACTTC
D gene: .; V gene: TRBV5-1; clone size: .; J gene: TRBJ2-4; CDR3 protein: CASSLSDWENIQYF; CDR3 DNA: TGCGCCAGCAGCTTGTCGGACTGGGAAAACATTCAGTACTTC
D gene: TRBD1; V gene: TRBV7-3; clone size: once; J gene: TRBJ1-1; CDR3 protein: CASSPATGAEAFF; CDR3 DNA: TGTGCCAGCAGCCCCGCAACAGGGGCTGAAGCTTTCTTT
D gene: .; V gene: TRBV11-3; clone size: .; J gene: TRBJ2-7; CDR3 protein: CASSFFRGSSYEQYF; CDR3 DNA: TGTGCCAGCAGCTTTTTTCGGGGAAGTTCCTACGAGCAGTACTTC
D gene: TRBD1; V gene: TRBV5-4; clone size: .; J gene: TRBJ1-2; CDR3 protein: CASSKGAGTNYGYTF; CDR3 DNA: TGTGCCAGCAGCAAGGGGGCAGGTACTAACTATGGCTACACCTTC
D gene: TRBD1; V gene: TRBV4-1; clone size: .; J gene: TRBJ1-1; CDR3 protein: CASSSGGRTEAFF; CDR3 DNA: TGCGCCAGCAGCTCAGGGGGCCGAACTGAAGCTTTCTTT
D gene: .; V gene: TRBV6-2/TRBV6-3; clone size: .; J gene: TRBJ2-7; CDR3 protein: CASSYSKTTGWRGEQYF; CDR3 DNA: TGTGCCAGCAGTTACTCGAAAACGACAGGGTGGAGGGGCGAGCAGTACTTC
D gene: TRBD1; V gene: TRBV6-4; clone size: .; J gene: TRBJ2-1; CDR3 protein: CASSDFDRGNEQFF; CDR3 DNA: TGTGCCAGCAGTGACTTCGACAGGGGTAATGAGCAGTTCTTC
D gene: .; V gene: TRBV7-3; clone size: .; J gene: TRBJ2-5; CDR3 protein: CASSSPGETQYF; CDR3 DNA: TGTGCCAGCAGCTCCCCGGGAGAGACCCAGTACTTC
D gene: .; V gene: TRBV20-1; clone size: .; J gene: TRBJ2-1; CDR3 protein: CSARRAVGLFF; CDR3 DNA: TGCAGTGCTAGAAGGGCGGTGGGACTGTTCTTC
D gene: .; V gene: TRBV7-2; clone size: .; J gene: TRBJ2-7; CDR3 protein: CASSLKDSYEQYF; CDR3 DNA: TGTGCCAGCAGCTTAAAAGACAGCTACGAGCAGTACTTC
D gene: .; V gene: TRBV6-5; clone size: .; J gene: TRBJ2-1; CDR3 protein: CASSPWTMDEQFF; CDR3 DNA: TGTGCCAGCAGTCCTTGGACTATGGATGAGCAGTTCTTC
D gene: .; V gene: TRBV18; clone size: few; J gene: TRBJ2-3; CDR3 protein: CASSPEGSRTDTQYF; CDR3 DNA: TGTGCCAGCTCACCGGAGGGAAGTCGGACAGATACGCAGTATTTT
D gene: TRBD2; V gene: TRBV28; clone size: .; J gene: TRBJ2-1; CDR3 protein: CASSPLLALAGAYNEQFF; CDR3 DNA: TGTGCCAGCAGTCCCCTCCTAGCTCTAGCGGGAGCCTACAATGAGCAGTTCTTC
D gene: .; V gene: TRBV7-2; clone size: .; J gene: TRBJ1-2; CDR3 protein: CASSFQGTNYGYTF; CDR3 DNA: TGTGCCAGCAGCTTTCAGGGGACCAACTATGGCTACACCTTC
D gene: .; V gene: TRBV3-1/TRBV3-2; clone size: .; J gene: TRBJ1-4; CDR3 protein: CASTGEKLFF; CDR3 DNA: TGTGCCAGCACGGGAGAAAAACTGTTTTTT
D gene: TRBD1; V gene: TRBV7-9; clone size: .; J gene: TRBJ1-5; CDR3 protein: CASSSSTGRYQPQHF; CDR3 DNA: TGTGCCAGCAGCTCCTCGACAGGGAGATATCAGCCCCAGCATTTT
D gene: TRBD1; V gene: TRBV18; clone size: .; J gene: TRBJ2-1; CDR3 protein: CASSVRDRVFVEQFF; CDR3 DNA: TGTGCCAGCTCCGTCCGGGACAGGGTTTTTGTTGAGCAGTTCTTC
D gene: TRBD1; V gene: TRBV5-1; clone size: .; J gene: TRBJ1-2; CDR3 protein: CASSPSGQGYGYTF; CDR3 DNA: TGCGCCAGCAGCCCCTCGGGACAGGGCTACGGCTACACCTTC
D gene: .; V gene: TRBV10-2; clone size: .; J gene: TRBJ1-5; CDR3 protein: CASSESTVISPQHF; CDR3 DNA: TGCGCCAGCAGTGAGTCGACAGTAATTTCGCCCCAGCATTTT
D gene: TRBD1; V gene: TRBV2; clone size: .; J gene: TRBJ1-2; CDR3 protein: CASGGPAGGLDGYTF; CDR3 DNA: TGTGCCAGCGGAGGTCCGGCAGGGGGCCTGGATGGCTACACCTTC